This TCR beta chain was observed in a study of blood T cell repertoires in COVID-19 (dated by TCRdb to 2020 to 2021). Study-wide context: Samples covering the acute and convalescent phases of COVID-19 were provided by collaborators in the United States, Italy and Spain. The prospective study material was composed of cDNA or gDNA derived from T cells, B-cell-depleted T cells, or PBMCs. Subjects who had been exposed to COVID-19, were actively infected with it, or had recovered from it provided the deeply sampled blood TCRbeta repertoires that made up the dataset. A freely available public database, intended as a resource for researchers studying the immune response to SARS-CoV-2, is where the repertoires were released. Samples were obtained from the ongoing ImmuneRACE study (first 160 participants) and from 1,000 to 1,500 subjects provided by 6 global collaborators. A de-identified subject ID, COVID-19 status, age in years and sex were almost always included in the sample metadata. Where available, HLA class I and class II types were obtained from metadata supplied by the sample provider rather than from assay-based typing. Broad study findings and their caveats: How much clinical and demographic metadata was included differed by source and by participant, and the metadata was provided uncurated.

In the prospective study, participants were about 18 to 95 years old, resided in about two dozen geographic areas of the United States, and were enrolled through a virtual design. To assign participants to cohorts, the prospective study relied on clinical history that participants themselves reported in a screening survey and a study questionnaire. Recovered participants in ImmuneRACE Cohort 3 were defined by two consecutive negative NP/OP PCR tests, clearance by a healthcare professional, or resolution of symptoms. Mobile phlebotomists in the prospective study collected whole blood, serum and a nasopharyngeal or oropharyngeal swab from every participant. Additional blood draws and questionnaires over an approximately 2-month period could optionally be provided by prospective study participants. Before DNA extraction, prospective study blood samples were shipped either frozen or at room temperature.

TCRbeta CDR3 regions were amplified from genomic DNA using the immunoSEQ Assay, a bias-controlled multiplex PCR. The original methods were these. Within the assay, amplification of reference gene primers was used to estimate how many nucleated cells each sample contained. Sequence reads were collapsed and filtered to measure the absolute abundance of every unique TCRbeta CDR3 rearrangement. For each sample, productive Simpson clonality was calculated by taking the square root of Simpson's diversity index across productive rearrangements. The clones in this table, taken by TCRdb from immuneACCESS, are in-frame only. Not every clone is retained; where verified, under half of the shortfall comes from an unresolved V gene, and the cause of the rest is unknown. V and J calls and clone size follow that table, whereas D and trimming were derived from the DNA. The sample yields fewer than 350,000 clones; roughly 85% were counted once. More than 2% of the sample is taken by the ten largest.

CDR1 and CDR2 were assigned from the germline V gene (reference sequence) as SGHNT and YYREEE. V loses 0 bases of germline sequence and J loses 1 base, and the interval between the two ends is 5 bases. Spanning cysteine to phenylalanine, the CDR3 consists of 13 amino acids. Only CDR3 DNA remains: 39 bases, in frame from the first base. A note on this clone: What antigen it recognizes has not been identified. Per-nucleotide qualities are absent, and no much larger clonotype sits a single base away. The sample holds other DNA sequences that translate to the same CDR3.

The sample was PBMCs or T cells enriched from blood (not recorded which). The sequence links TRBV5-4 to TRBJ2-7; the D gene cannot be resolved reliably. This TCR came from a man aged 30 to 39 who had recovered from COVID-19. The CDR3 region has the sequence CASSLAGSYEQYF. The DNA sequence follows: TGTGCCAGCAGCTTGGCGGGTTCCTACGAGCAGTACTTC.